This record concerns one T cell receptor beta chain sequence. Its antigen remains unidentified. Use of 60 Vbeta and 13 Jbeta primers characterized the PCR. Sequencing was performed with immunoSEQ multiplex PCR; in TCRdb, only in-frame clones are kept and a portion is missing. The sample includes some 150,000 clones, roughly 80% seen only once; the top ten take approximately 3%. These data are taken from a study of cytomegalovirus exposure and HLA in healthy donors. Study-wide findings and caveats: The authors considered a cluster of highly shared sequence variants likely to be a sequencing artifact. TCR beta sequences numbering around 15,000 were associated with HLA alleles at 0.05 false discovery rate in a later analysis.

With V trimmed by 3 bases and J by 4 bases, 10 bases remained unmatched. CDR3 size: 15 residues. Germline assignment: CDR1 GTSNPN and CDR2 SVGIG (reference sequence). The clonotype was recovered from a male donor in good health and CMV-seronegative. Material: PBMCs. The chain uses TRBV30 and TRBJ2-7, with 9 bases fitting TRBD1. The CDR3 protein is CAWRQPGQGVYEQYF. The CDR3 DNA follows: TGTGCCTGGAGACAACCGGGACAGGGTGTTTACGAGCAGTACTTC. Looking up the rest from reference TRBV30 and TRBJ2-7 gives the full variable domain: SQTIHQWPATLVQPVGSPLSLECTVEGTSNPNLYWYRQAAGRGLQLLFYSVGIGQISSEVPQNLSASRPQDRQFILSSKKLLLSDSGFYLCAWRQPGQGVYEQYFGPGTRLTVT.